This is a list of T cell receptor beta chains from one sample in a study of persistence of HIV-infected CD4 T cells. Their antigen targets remain unknown. The repertoire was sequenced with immunoSEQ multiplex PCR; TCRdb's copy has only in-frame clones and lacks some. This table has about 43,000 clones, 75% to 85% appearing once. The source material was CD4+ T cells sorted from PBMCs after approximately 20-hour stimulation, sampled from a patient who received antiretroviral therapy. The receptors come from an adult man with HIV who was CMV-seropositive. Each CDR3 is given with its conserved first and last residue. Each record gives: V gene, J gene, D gene, clone size, CDR3 DNA, CDR3 protein. The D gene is left open where the match is weak. Clone size appears in some rows only: once, few, many, or a class for an expanded clone.

V gene: TRBV28; J gene: TRBJ1-1; D gene: .; clone size: .; CDR3 DNA: TGTGCCAGCAGTTCCCAGCTTGTGATTCAGGGTGTGACTGAAGCTTTCTTT; CDR3 protein: CASSSQLVIQGVTEAFF
V gene: TRBV7-2; J gene: TRBJ2-3; D gene: TRBD2; clone size: .; CDR3 DNA: TGTGCCAGCAGCTACAGCGGGAGCAGGTATTCAGATACGCAGTATTTT; CDR3 protein: CASSYSGSRYSDTQYF
V gene: TRBV30; J gene: TRBJ1-5; D gene: .; clone size: .; CDR3 DNA: TGTGCCTGGAGACGACAGCCCGATCAGCCCCAGCATTTT; CDR3 protein: CAWRRQPDQPQHF
V gene: TRBV18; J gene: TRBJ1-1; D gene: .; clone size: .; CDR3 DNA: TGTGCCAGCTCGTCTGGTGGGAACACTGAAGCTTTCTTT; CDR3 protein: CASSSGGNTEAFF
V gene: TRBV7-2; J gene: TRBJ1-4; D gene: .; clone size: .; CDR3 DNA: TGTGCCAGCAGCCCGCCCTCCCGGGCAACTAATGAAAAACTGTTTTTT; CDR3 protein: CASSPPSRATNEKLFF
V gene: TRBV30; J gene: TRBJ1-2; D gene: TRBD1; clone size: .; CDR3 DNA: TGTGCCTGGAGTGTAGGGGACAGACCTACTTATGGCTACACCTTC; CDR3 protein: CAWSVGDRPTYGYTF
V gene: TRBV6-5; J gene: TRBJ1-5; D gene: TRBD1; clone size: .; CDR3 DNA: TGTGCCAGCACCTACGGACAGGGGAATAATCAGCCCCAGCATTTT; CDR3 protein: CASTYGQGNNQPQHF
V gene: TRBV29-1; J gene: TRBJ1-1; D gene: TRBD1; clone size: .; CDR3 DNA: TGCAGCGCCCTAAAGGACAGGGTTACCCTTATGAACACTGAAGCTTTCTTT; CDR3 protein: CSALKDRVTLMNTEAFF
V gene: TRBV5-5; J gene: TRBJ1-3; D gene: .; clone size: .; CDR3 DNA: TGTGCCAGCAGCCGGACTGTTCTCTTAGGAAACACCATATATTTT; CDR3 protein: CASSRTVLLGNTIYF
V gene: TRBV5-1; J gene: TRBJ1-6; D gene: TRBD1; clone size: .; CDR3 DNA: TGCGCCAGCAGCTTGGCTACAGGGGCACCCCTCCACTTT; CDR3 protein: CASSLATGAPLHF
V gene: TRBV18; J gene: TRBJ1-5; D gene: .; clone size: .; CDR3 DNA: TGTGCCAGCTCACCGACAGTCCCGGATCAGCCCCAGCATTTT; CDR3 protein: CASSPTVPDQPQHF
V gene: TRBV4-2; J gene: TRBJ2-1; D gene: TRBD2; clone size: .; CDR3 DNA: TGTGCCAGCAGACAGGGACTAGCGGTCAATGAGCAGTTCTTC; CDR3 protein: CASRQGLAVNEQFF
V gene: TRBV7-7; J gene: TRBJ1-5; D gene: .; clone size: .; CDR3 DNA: TGTGCCAGCAGCTTGCTCGGACCATATAGCAATCAGCCCCAGCATTTT; CDR3 protein: CASSLLGPYSNQPQHF
V gene: TRBV6-5; J gene: TRBJ1-1; D gene: .; clone size: .; CDR3 DNA: TGTGCCAGCAGTTCCCTTGATGAAACTGAAGCTTTCTTT; CDR3 protein: CASSSLDETEAFF
V gene: TRBV5-6; J gene: TRBJ2-5; D gene: .; clone size: .; CDR3 DNA: TGTGCCAGCAGCTTGGGAGGCAGCCACTTGACCGAAGAGACCCAGTACTTC; CDR3 protein: CASSLGGSHLTEETQYF
V gene: TRBV19; J gene: TRBJ1-2; D gene: TRBD1; clone size: .; CDR3 DNA: TGTGCCAGTAGTATAAACAGGGGGCGAACTCTTTATGGCTACACCTTC; CDR3 protein: CASSINRGRTLYGYTF
V gene: TRBV27; J gene: TRBJ2-7; D gene: TRBD2; clone size: .; CDR3 DNA: TGTGCCAGCAGCATCCGGCGGGAGGGCCTCAACGAGCAGTACTTC; CDR3 protein: CASSIRREGLNEQYF
V gene: TRBV14; J gene: TRBJ2-1; D gene: TRBD2; clone size: .; CDR3 DNA: TGTGCCAGCAGCCAAGAAATCCCCCCGGGACTAGCGGGGGTTAGCTCCTACAATGAGCAGTTCTTC; CDR3 protein: CASSQEIPPGLAGVSSYNEQFF
V gene: TRBV20-1; J gene: TRBJ2-5; D gene: .; clone size: .; CDR3 DNA: TGCAGTTGGACGCCGCGGGAGACCCAGTACTTC; CDR3 protein: CSWTPRETQYF
V gene: TRBV7-6; J gene: TRBJ1-5; D gene: .; clone size: .; CDR3 DNA: TGTGCCAGCAGCGCTCAGGGAAATCAGCCCCAGCATTTT; CDR3 protein: CASSAQGNQPQHF
V gene: TRBV18; J gene: TRBJ2-5; D gene: .; clone size: few; CDR3 DNA: TGTGCCAGCTCACCCGTCCATAGCACAGAGACCCAGTACTTC; CDR3 protein: CASSPVHSTETQYF
V gene: TRBV18; J gene: TRBJ2-7; D gene: TRBD1; clone size: .; CDR3 DNA: TGTGCCAGCTCACAGGGGACAGGGTCCTACTCTTACGAGCAGTACTTC; CDR3 protein: CASSQGTGSYSYEQYF
V gene: TRBV9; J gene: TRBJ2-2; D gene: .; clone size: .; CDR3 DNA: TGTGCCAGCACCTTCCAGGGAGGGACACATCGCACCGGGGAGCTGTTTTTT; CDR3 protein: CASTFQGGTHRTGELFF
V gene: TRBV18; J gene: TRBJ1-5; D gene: .; clone size: .; CDR3 DNA: TGTGCCAGCTCACCATCTAGGGAGGGCAATCAGCCCCAGCATTTT; CDR3 protein: CASSPSREGNQPQHF
V gene: TRBV6-5; J gene: TRBJ1-1; D gene: TRBD1; clone size: .; CDR3 DNA: TGTGCCAGCAGCTACGGACAGGCTCCTCGCGGGACTGAAGCTTTCTTT; CDR3 protein: CASSYGQAPRGTEAFF
V gene: TRBV9; J gene: TRBJ2-3; D gene: .; clone size: .; CDR3 DNA: TGTGCCAGCAGCGGTAACGGACAGAGACTTAGCACAGATACGCAGTATTTT; CDR3 protein: CASSGNGQRLSTDTQYF
V gene: TRBV30; J gene: TRBJ1-1; D gene: .; clone size: .; CDR3 DNA: TGTGCCTGGATTTGGGAAAGGTCCACTGAAGCTTTCTTT; CDR3 protein: CAWIWERSTEAFF
V gene: TRBV19; J gene: TRBJ1-3; D gene: TRBD1; clone size: .; CDR3 DNA: TGTGCCAGTACCGTAACAGGGGTCCGCTCTGGAAACACCATATATTTT; CDR3 protein: CASTVTGVRSGNTIYF
V gene: TRBV18; J gene: TRBJ1-2; D gene: .; clone size: .; CDR3 DNA: TGTGCCAGCTCACCATCTGTACGGGGGCGGGATGGCTACACCTTC; CDR3 protein: CASSPSVRGRDGYTF
V gene: TRBV29-1; J gene: TRBJ1-4; D gene: .; clone size: .; CDR3 DNA: TGCAGCGCATTAGAAGAAAAACTGTTTTTT; CDR3 protein: CSALEEKLFF
V gene: TRBV29-1; J gene: TRBJ1-5; D gene: TRBD1; clone size: .; CDR3 DNA: TGCAGCGTTCGTAAGGACAGGGGTCAGCCCCAGCATTTT; CDR3 protein: CSVRKDRGQPQHF
V gene: TRBV25-1; J gene: TRBJ2-5; D gene: TRBD2; clone size: .; CDR3 DNA: TGTGCCAGCAGTGGCCCGGGACTAGCGGGGGTGGAGACCCAGTACTTC; CDR3 protein: CASSGPGLAGVETQYF
V gene: TRBV5-6; J gene: TRBJ2-7; D gene: .; clone size: .; CDR3 DNA: TGTGCCAGCAGCTCGAACTACGAGCAGTACTTC; CDR3 protein: CASSSNYEQYF
V gene: TRBV7-9; J gene: TRBJ1-4; D gene: TRBD1; clone size: few; CDR3 DNA: TGTGCCAGCAGTTCAGGACAGGCTGGCGAAAAACTGTTTTTT; CDR3 protein: CASSSGQAGEKLFF
V gene: TRBV21-1; J gene: TRBJ2-7; D gene: .; clone size: .; CDR3 DNA: TGTGCCAGCAGCAAACAGGGAAAATGGGGCTACGAGCAGTACTTC; CDR3 protein: CASSKQGKWGYEQYF
V gene: TRBV5-1; J gene: TRBJ2-3; D gene: TRBD1; clone size: .; CDR3 DNA: TGCGCCAGCAGCTTAGGACAGGGCGATACGCAGTATTTT; CDR3 protein: CASSLGQGDTQYF
V gene: TRBV25-1; J gene: TRBJ1-3; D gene: .; clone size: .; CDR3 DNA: TGTGCCAGCAGTGCCACAGGGAGCTCTGGAAACACCATATATTTT; CDR3 protein: CASSATGSSGNTIYF
V gene: TRBV29-1; J gene: TRBJ1-2; D gene: TRBD1; clone size: .; CDR3 DNA: TGCAGCGTTAGGGCAGGGGGTCCGAACTATGGCTACACCTTC; CDR3 protein: CSVRAGGPNYGYTF
V gene: TRBV20-1; J gene: TRBJ2-7; D gene: .; clone size: .; CDR3 DNA: TGCAGTTCCCAGACAGGCTACGAGCAGTACTTC; CDR3 protein: CSSQTGYEQYF
V gene: TRBV7-9; J gene: TRBJ2-1; D gene: TRBD1; clone size: .; CDR3 DNA: TGTGCCAGCAGCTTATTCACAGGGGCAGGGAATGAGCAGTTCTTC; CDR3 protein: CASSLFTGAGNEQFF